This T cell receptor (beta chain) was captured by sequencing in a study of metastatic and nonmetastatic thyroid tumors. About the study: Repertoire comparisons spanned blood and tumor or nodule tissue from malignant and benign thyroid patients.

This clone was observed a few times. Its specificity is not known. All patients were untreated before thyroid surgery. The CDR3 consists of 13 residues. V dropped 8 bases and J dropped 9; count of bases not matched to a gene: 11. General observations from the study: When malignant thyroid tumors were compared with benign nodules, TCR beta diversity was reportedly significantly higher in the malignant tumors. This held in both blood and tumor samples.

Under the authors' procedure: Using the CDR3 differences seen across clinicopathological groups, the authors built a distant-metastasis classifier for papillary thyroid cancer, which was meant to discriminate distant-metastatic patients. TCRdb re-called clones via MiXCR from the PCR reads. TCRdb, not the original authors, processed these V and J calls. Seen here are 30,000 to 35,000 clones, 20% to 25% observed once, and the top ten hold 3%. The sequenced sample consisted of tumor tissue. This chain uses TRBV12-3 or TRBV12-4 with TRBJ2-7; 9 bases agree with TRBD1. The clonotype originates from a male donor with papillary thyroid cancer or a benign thyroid nodule (not recorded which). Some clones in this sample may be carry-over from other donors' samples. The CDR3, as DNA: TGTGCCAGCTCCAACGGACAGGGGCAAGTGCAGTACTTC. Protein product: CASSNGQGQVQYF.